The sequence of this T cell receptor beta chain was determined in a study of blood T cell repertoires in COVID-19. For the study at large: There were acute and convalescent COVID-19 samples, and they came from the United States, Italy and Spain. Nucleic acid was either cDNA or gDNA, and it came from T cells, B-cell-depleted T cells, or PBMCs.

As originally analysed: Using reference gene primer amplification, nucleated cell counts were estimated. This table comes from immunoSEQ multiplex PCR, and its TCRdb copy is limited to in-frame clones, with some not included. V, J and clone size derive from that table, while D and trimming were established from the DNA sequence. The data contain about 490,000 clones, roughly 85% of them singletons. This clone was picked up a small number of times. The V gene lost 4 bases and the J gene lost 2 bases, with 12 bases spanning the gap. This CDR3 contains 15 residues. CDR1 SGHTA and CDR2 FQGNSA come from the germline V gene.

The V and J genes are TRBV7-2 and TRBJ2-4; possibly TRBD1 for D (6 bases). Sequencing was performed on peripheral blood. This TCR came from a human donor in a cohort sampled during active COVID-19. CDR3 DNA sequence: TGTGCCAGCAGCTATACGACAGGTCCCAAAAACATTCAGTACTTC. It specifies CASSYTTGPKNIQYF.